In its sample, the clone carrying this TCR beta chain was seen once. The entry originates in a study of blood T cells in healthy people across ages. The V and J ends lost 3 bases and 5 bases respectively, with 6 bases between them. This CDR3 is built from 11 residues. Germline lookup yields CDR1 GTSNPN and CDR2 SVGIG (reference sequence). The use of a sample-barcoded 5' primer and a J-beta primer mix characterized a second PCR of roughly 6 to 11 cycles. TCRdb re-called the 5' RACE reads with MiXCR, one entry per CDR3 protein. This table has 1 million or so distinct CDR3 sequences, 40% to 55% appearing once.

J is TRBJ2-3 and V is TRBV30; D gene uncertain. Sequenced material: blood. The TCR sequence derives from a woman aged 60-75 years in good health. CDR3 nucleotides: TGTGCCTGGAGAACGGAAGATACGCAGTATTTT. It specifies CAWRTEDTQYF.